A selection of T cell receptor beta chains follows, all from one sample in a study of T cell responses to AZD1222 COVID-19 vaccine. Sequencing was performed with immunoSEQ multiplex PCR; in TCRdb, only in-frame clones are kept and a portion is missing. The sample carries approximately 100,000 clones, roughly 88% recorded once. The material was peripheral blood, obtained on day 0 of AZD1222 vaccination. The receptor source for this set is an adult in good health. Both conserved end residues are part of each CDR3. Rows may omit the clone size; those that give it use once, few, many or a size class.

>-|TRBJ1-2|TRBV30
CAWSVGDSLNYGYTF
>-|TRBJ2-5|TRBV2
CASRAGLAQETQYF
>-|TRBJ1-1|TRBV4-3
CASSQDGRPDTEAFF
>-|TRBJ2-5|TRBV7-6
CASSSTSGQQETQYF
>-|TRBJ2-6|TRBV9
CASSVATTRQDSGANVLTF
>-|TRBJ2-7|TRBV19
CASSFLDPTLERLSYEQYF
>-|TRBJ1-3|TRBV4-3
CASSQEWGAGNTIYF
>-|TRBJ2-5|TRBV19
CASSRQQETQYF
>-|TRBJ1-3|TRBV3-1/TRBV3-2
CASSQGEAGNTIYF
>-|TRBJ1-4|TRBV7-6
CASSFSRGRTGDDEKLFF
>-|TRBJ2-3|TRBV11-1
CASSLIGLFGTDTQYF
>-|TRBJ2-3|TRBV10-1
CASSDWGQGTDTQYF
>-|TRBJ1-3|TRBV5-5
CASSSQGGNTIYF
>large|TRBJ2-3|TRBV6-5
CASSWGTVDTDTQYF
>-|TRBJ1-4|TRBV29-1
CSVQQGVNEKLFF
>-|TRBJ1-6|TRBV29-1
CSVKRDSSYNSPLHF